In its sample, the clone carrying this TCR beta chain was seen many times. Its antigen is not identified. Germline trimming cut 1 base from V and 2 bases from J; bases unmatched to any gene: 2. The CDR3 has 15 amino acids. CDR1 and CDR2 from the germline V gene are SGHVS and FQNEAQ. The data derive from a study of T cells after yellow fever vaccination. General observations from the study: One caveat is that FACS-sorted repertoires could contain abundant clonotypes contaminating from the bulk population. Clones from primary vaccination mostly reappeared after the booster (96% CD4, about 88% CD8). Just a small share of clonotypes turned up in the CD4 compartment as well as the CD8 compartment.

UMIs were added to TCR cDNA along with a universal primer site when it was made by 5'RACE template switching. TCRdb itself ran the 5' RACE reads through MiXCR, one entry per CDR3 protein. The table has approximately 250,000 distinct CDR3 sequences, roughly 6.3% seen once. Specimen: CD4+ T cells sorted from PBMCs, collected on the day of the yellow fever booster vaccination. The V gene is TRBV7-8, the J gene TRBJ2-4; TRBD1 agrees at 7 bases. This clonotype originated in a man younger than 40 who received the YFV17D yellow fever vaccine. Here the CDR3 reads CASSLVGQTKNIQYF. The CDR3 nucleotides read TGTGCCAGCAGCTTAGTGGGACAGACCAAAAACATTCAGTACTTC.